What follows are 5 T cell receptor beta chains derived from one specimen sequenced in a study of Ad26.COV2.S vaccination and SARS-CoV-2 variants. Measured with immunoSEQ multiplex PCR; TCRdb has only the in-frame clones, and not every one. Of 300,000 to 400,000 clones in the sample, 70% to 90% were seen once. Sample treatment: roughly 19 received Ad26.COV2.S at low or high dose, single or two shots; several received placebo; per-sample allocation not given. It was on day 63 after the first vaccine or placebo injection that samples were taken. The sample here was peripheral blood, taken in a trial of Ad26.COV2.S vaccine versus placebo. These receptors were taken from a person aged 18-60 years who received the Ad26.COV2.S COVID-19 vaccine or a placebo.

The J gene is TRBJ1-2, the V gene TRBV5-1; D is unclear. CDR3 length: 12 residues. Germline CDR1 is SGHRS and CDR2 is YFSETQ. With 0 bases removed from V and 7 bases from J, the gap between germline ends came to 7 bases. CDR3 in amino acids: CASSLESAGYTF. The CDR3 DNA reads as TGCGCCAGCAGCTTGGAGTCAGCTGGCTACACCTTC.

This clone was seen once. This rearrangement joins TRBV5-4 to TRBJ2-5; possibly TRBD2 for D (7 bases). CDR1 is SGHNT, CDR2 YYREEE, per germline (reference sequence). The CDR3 sequence is 14 residues long. Deletions cut 2 bases from V and 5 bases from J, with 13 bases between. The CDR3 here is CASSFPGGGETQYF. The CDR3 bases are TGTGCCAGCAGCTTCCCGGGGGGCGGGGAGACCCAGTACTTC.

The V call is TRBV10-3, the J call TRBJ2-4, with TRBD2 matching 13 bases. Looked up from germline, CDR1 is ENHRY and CDR2 is SYGVKD. The CDR3 contains 15 residues. V lost 10 bases, J lost 4 bases, and 7 bases stayed unmatched. The chain's CDR3 is CATTTSGGEKNIQYF. In DNA form, the CDR3 reads TGTGCCACCACCACTAGCGGGGGGGAGAAAAACATTCAGTACTTC.

The chain carries TRBV21-1 and TRBJ2-7; the table's D call of TRBD2 was not tested on the DNA. TRBV21-1 has pseudogene status. This CDR3 has 15 amino acids. The CDR3 region is CASSKVRGQPYEQYF. The CDR3 nucleotides read TGTGCCAGCAGCAAAGTAAGAGGGCAACCATACGAGCAGTACTTC.

This clone was recorded at least ten times. This chain links TRBV25-1 with TRBJ1-4, with TRBD1 matching 12 bases. CDR1 and CDR2 from the germline V gene are MGHDK and SYGVNS. The CDR3 covers 16 residues. V shed 6 bases, J shed 7 bases, and the junction held 9 bases outside the gene matches. The CDR3 sequence: CASRGQGAGVVEKLFF. The CDR3 DNA reads as TGTGCCAGCAGGGGACAGGGGGCGGGAGTTGTTGAAAAACTGTTTTTT.